This T cell receptor beta chain was profiled in a study of early T cells in non-severe SARS-CoV-2 infection. Background on the study: RNA in bulk from unsorted whole blood was sequenced, and chains were unpaired. Whole-study results and caveats: Anti-spike CD8 responses were favored by VDJdb matching, which missed private and CD4 specificities.

With respect to this clonotype: The antigen remains undetermined.

V was cut by 5 bases and J by 2 bases, with 16 bases left in between. This CDR3 has 15 amino acids. The germline CDR1 and CDR2 sequences are SGHAT and FQNNGV. The TCR library protocol was used to attach unique molecular identifiers. These identifiers were attached to individual cDNA molecules. In TCRdb, the 5' RACE reads were re-called with MiXCR into one record per CDR3 protein. The sample has roughly 80,000 distinct CDR3 sequences, 7.5% to 10% seen once. The clonotype comes from an adult who was a healthcare worker with PCR-confirmed SARS-CoV-2 infection or an uninfected control (not recorded which). The V and J genes are TRBV11-2 and TRBJ2-7; D is unresolved. The sequencing input was whole blood. In DNA form, the CDR3 reads TGTGCCAGCAGCCACTCCCAAACTGGCCCCTACGAGCAGTACTTC. Protein product: CASSHSQTGPYEQYF.